The clone carrying this T cell receptor beta chain has a count of ten or more. The antigen remains unidentified. TCRdb re-called the 5' RACE reads through MiXCR, storing one row per CDR3 protein. Of roughly 400,000 distinct CDR3 sequences in the sample, 15% to 20% were seen once. From germline, CDR1 is SGHTA and CDR2 FQGNSA. Trimming pared 5 bases from V and 2 bases from J, leaving 16 bases between. The CDR3 contains 16 residues. This entry comes from a study of T-cell memory formation after mild COVID-19. Overall study results and limits: For second-wave clones that peaked at day 37, SARS-CoV-2 specificity went unverified.

The sequence derives from a man aged 18 to 30 who had mild COVID-19 (a few samples of this study predate the infection). Cell type and time point are not known. V and J are TRBV7-2 and TRBJ1-3; D unclear. The sample consisted of PBMCs or a T cell subset sorted from them (not recorded which). CDR3 DNA sequence: TGTGCCAGCAGCACGGGTCCCCATCGGGCTGGAAACACCATATATTTT. Translated, it gives CASSTGPHRAGNTIYF.